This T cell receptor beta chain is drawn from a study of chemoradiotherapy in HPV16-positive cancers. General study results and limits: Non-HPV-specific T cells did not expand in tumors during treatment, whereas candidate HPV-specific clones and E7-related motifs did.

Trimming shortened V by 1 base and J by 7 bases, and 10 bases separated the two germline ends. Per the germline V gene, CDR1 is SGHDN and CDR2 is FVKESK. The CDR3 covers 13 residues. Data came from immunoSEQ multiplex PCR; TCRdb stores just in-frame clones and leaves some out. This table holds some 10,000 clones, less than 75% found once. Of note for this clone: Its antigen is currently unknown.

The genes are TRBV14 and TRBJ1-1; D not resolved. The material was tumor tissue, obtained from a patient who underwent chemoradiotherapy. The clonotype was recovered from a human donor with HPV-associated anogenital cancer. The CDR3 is CASSQGMKGEAFF. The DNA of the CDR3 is TGTGCCAGCAGCCAAGGGATGAAGGGTGAAGCTTTCTTT.